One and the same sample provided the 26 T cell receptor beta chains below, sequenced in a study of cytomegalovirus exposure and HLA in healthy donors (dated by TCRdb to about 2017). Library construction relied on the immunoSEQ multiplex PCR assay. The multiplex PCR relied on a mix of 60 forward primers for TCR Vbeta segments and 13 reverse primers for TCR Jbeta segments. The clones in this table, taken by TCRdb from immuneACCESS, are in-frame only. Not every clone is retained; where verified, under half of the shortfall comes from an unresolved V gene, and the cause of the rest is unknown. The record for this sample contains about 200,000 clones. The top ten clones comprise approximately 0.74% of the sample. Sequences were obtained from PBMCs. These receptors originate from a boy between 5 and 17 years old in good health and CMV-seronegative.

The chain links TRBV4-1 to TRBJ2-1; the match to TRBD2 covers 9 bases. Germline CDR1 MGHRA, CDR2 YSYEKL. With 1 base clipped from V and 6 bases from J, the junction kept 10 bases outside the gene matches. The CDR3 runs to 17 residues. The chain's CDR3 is CASSQGSWLAGSNEQFF. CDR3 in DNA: TGCGCCAGCAGCCAAGGTAGTTGGCTAGCGGGGAGCAATGAGCAGTTCTTC.

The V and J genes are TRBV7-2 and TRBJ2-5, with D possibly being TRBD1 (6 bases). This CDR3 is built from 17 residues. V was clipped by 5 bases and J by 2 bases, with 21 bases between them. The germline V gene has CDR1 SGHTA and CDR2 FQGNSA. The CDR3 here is CASSPRPGTILQETQYF. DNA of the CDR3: TGTGCCAGCAGCCCTCGTCCCGGGACAATTTTACAAGAGACCCAGTACTTC.

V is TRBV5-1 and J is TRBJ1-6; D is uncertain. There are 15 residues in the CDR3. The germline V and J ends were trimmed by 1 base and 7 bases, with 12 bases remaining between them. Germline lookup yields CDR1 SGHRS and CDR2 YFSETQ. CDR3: CASSLSGRSNSPLHF. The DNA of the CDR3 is TGCGCCAGCAGCTTGTCCGGCAGGTCGAATTCACCCCTCCACTTT. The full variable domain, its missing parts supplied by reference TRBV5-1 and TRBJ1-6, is KAGVTQTPRYLIKTRGQQVTLSCSPISGHRSVSWYQQTPGQGLQFLFEYFSETQRNKGNFPGRFSGRQFSNSRSEMNVSTLELGDSALYLCASSLSGRSNSPLHFGNGTRLTVT.

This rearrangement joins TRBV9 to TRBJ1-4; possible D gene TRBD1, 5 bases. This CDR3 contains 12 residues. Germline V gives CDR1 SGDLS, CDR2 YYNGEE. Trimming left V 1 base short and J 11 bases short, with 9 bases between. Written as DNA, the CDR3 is TGTGCCAGCAGCGTATCGGGGGGGAAACTGTTTTTT. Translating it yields CASSVSGGKLFF.

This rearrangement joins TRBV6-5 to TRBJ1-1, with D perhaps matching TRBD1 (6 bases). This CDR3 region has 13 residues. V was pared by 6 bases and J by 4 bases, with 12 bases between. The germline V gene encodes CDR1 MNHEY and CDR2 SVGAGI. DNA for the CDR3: TGTGCCAGCAGCAACAGGGATTTCACTGAAGCTTTCTTT. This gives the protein CASSNRDFTEAFF.

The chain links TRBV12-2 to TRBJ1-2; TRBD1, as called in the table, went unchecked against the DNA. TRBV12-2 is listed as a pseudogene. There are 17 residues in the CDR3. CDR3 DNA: TGTGCAAGTCGCTTACCACACCCGGCTGGTGGACACGGTGGCTACACCTTC. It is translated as CASRLPHPAGGHGGYTF.

CDR3: CASSDRPNQPQHF. Written as DNA, the CDR3 is TGTGCCAGCAGTGACAGGCCCAATCAGCCCCAGCATTTT. This chain uses TRBV6-5 with TRBJ1-5; TRBD1 might be the D (6 bases). The germline V gene has CDR1 MNHEY and CDR2 SVGAGI. This CDR3 spans 13 amino acids. V was trimmed by 5 bases and J by 3 bases, leaving 8 bases between them.

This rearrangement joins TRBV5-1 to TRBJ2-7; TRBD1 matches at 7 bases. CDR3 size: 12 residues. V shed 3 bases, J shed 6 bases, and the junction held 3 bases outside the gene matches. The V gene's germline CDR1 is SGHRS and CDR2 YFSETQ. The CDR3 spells CASSSQGFEQYF. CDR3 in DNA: TGCGCCAGCAGCTCACAGGGGTTCGAGCAGTACTTC.

The CDR3 region is CASSIAEVNTEAFF. The CDR3 DNA follows: TGTGCCAGTAGTATAGCAGAGGTGAACACTGAAGCTTTCTTT. The chain carries TRBV19 and TRBJ1-1; no clear D. CDR1 and CDR2 from the germline V gene are LNHDA and SQIVND (reference sequence). V lost 1 base to trimming and J lost 0 bases, with 6 bases between them. CDR3 size: 14 residues.

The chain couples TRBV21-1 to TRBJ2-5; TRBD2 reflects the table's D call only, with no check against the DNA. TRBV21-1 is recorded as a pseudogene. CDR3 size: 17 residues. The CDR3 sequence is CASSKGCLAGGQETQYF. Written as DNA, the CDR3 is TGTGCCAGCAGCAAAGGGTGCCTAGCGGGGGGCCAAGAGACCCAGTACTTC.

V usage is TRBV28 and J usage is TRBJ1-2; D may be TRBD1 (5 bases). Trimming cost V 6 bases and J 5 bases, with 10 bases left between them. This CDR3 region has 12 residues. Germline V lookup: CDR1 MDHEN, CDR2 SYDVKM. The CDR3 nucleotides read TGTGCCAGCAGGACAGTCCCTTATGGCTACACCTTC. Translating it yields CASRTVPYGYTF.

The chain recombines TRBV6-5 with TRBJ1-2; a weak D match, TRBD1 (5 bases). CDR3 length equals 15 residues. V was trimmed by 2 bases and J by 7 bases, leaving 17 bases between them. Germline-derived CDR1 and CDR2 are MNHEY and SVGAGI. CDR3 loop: CASSYRGEGSGGYTF. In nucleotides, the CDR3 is TGTGCCAGCAGTTACCGGGGGGAGGGTAGCGGTGGCTACACCTTC.

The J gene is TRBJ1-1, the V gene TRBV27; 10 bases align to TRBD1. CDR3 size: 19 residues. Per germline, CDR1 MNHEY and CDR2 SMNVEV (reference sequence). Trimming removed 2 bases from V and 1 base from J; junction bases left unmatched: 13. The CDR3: CASSLKSLGQGKRNTEAFF. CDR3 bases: TGTGCCAGCAGTTTAAAGTCTCTGGGACAGGGGAAAAGGAACACTGAAGCTTTCTTT.

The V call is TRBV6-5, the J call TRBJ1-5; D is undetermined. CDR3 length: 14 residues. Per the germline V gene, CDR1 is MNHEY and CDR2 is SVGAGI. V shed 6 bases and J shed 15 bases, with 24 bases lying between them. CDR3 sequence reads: CASSPGGMYELWHF. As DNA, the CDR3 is TGTGCCAGCAGCCCCGGAGGCATGTATGAGCTGTGGCATTTT.

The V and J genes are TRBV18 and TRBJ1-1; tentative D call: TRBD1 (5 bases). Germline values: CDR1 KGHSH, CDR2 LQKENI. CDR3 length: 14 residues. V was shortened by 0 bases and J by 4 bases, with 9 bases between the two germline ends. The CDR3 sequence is CASSPPSGGTEAFF. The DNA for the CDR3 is TGTGCCAGCTCACCACCGTCCGGGGGCACTGAAGCTTTCTTT.

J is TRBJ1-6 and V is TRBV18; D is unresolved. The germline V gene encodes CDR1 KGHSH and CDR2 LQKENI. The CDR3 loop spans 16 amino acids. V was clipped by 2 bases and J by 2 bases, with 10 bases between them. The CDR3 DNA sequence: TGTGCCAGCTCACCAAGTACGGGGACCTATAATTCACCCCTCCACTTT. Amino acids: CASSPSTGTYNSPLHF.

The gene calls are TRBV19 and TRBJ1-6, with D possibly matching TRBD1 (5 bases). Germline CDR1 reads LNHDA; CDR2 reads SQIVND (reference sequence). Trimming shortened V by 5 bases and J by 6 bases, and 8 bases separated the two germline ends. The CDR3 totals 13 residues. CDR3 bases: TGTGCCAGTAGTCTCGACAGTAATTCACCCCTCCACTTT. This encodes CASSLDSNSPLHF.

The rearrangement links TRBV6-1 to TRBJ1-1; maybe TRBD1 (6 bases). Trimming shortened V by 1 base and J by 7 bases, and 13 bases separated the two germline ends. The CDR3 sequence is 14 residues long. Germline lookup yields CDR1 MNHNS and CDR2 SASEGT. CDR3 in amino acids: CASSEDGGLVEAFF. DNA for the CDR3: TGTGCCAGCAGTGAAGATGGGGGCCTGGTTGAAGCTTTCTTT.

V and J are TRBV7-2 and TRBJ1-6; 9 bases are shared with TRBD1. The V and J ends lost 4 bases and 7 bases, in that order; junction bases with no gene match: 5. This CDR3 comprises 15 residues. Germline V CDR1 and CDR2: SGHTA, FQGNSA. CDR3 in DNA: TGTGCCAGCAGCTCCCGGGACAGGGTGAATTCACCCCTCCACTTT. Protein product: CASSSRDRVNSPLHF.

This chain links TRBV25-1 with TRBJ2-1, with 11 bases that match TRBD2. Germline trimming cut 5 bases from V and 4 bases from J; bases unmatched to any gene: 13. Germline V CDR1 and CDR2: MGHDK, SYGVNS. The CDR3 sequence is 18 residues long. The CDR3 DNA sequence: TGTGCCAGCAGTTGGGGGGCTAGCGGGGGGAGAGGATACAATGAGCAGTTCTTC. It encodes CASSWGASGGRGYNEQFF.

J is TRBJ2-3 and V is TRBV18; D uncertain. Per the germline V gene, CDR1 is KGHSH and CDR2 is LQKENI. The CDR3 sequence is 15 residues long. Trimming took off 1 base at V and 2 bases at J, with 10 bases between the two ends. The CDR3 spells CASSPLPSLTDTQYF. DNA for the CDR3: TGTGCCAGCTCACCACTCCCTTCTCTCACAGATACGCAGTATTTT.

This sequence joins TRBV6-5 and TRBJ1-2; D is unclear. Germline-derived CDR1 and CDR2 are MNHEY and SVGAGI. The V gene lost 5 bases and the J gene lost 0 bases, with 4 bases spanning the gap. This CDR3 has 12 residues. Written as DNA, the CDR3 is TGTGCCAGCAGTCTAACTAACTATGGCTACACCTTC. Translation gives CASSLTNYGYTF.

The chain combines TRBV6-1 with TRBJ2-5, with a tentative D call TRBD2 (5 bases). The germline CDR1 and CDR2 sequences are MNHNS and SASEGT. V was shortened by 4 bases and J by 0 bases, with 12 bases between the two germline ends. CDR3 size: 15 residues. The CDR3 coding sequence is TGTGCCAGCAGTGCTAGCCCCACCTACCAAGAGACCCAGTACTTC. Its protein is CASSASPTYQETQYF.

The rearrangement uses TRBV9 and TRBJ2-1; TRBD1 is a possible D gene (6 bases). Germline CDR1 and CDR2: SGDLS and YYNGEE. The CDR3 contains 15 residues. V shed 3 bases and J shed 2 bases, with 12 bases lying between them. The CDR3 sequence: CASSAYREPYNEQFF. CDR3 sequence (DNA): TGTGCCAGCAGCGCCTACAGGGAACCCTACAATGAGCAGTTCTTC.

CDR3 sequence: CASSPNRVEAFF. The CDR3, as DNA: TGTGCCAGCTCACCAAACAGGGTAGAAGCTTTCTTT. J is TRBJ1-1 and V is TRBV18, with TRBD1 as a possible D gene (6 bases). The V end lost 2 bases, the J end lost 8 bases, and 9 bases lay between the germline ends. CDR3 length: 12 residues. CDR1 is KGHSH, CDR2 LQKENI, per germline.

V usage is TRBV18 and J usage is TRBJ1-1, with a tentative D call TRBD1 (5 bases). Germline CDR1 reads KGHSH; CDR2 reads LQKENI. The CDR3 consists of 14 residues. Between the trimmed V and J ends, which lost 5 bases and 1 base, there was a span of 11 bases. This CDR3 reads CASSVTGENTEAFF. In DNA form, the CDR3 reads TGTGCCAGCTCAGTTACGGGGGAGAACACTGAAGCTTTCTTT.